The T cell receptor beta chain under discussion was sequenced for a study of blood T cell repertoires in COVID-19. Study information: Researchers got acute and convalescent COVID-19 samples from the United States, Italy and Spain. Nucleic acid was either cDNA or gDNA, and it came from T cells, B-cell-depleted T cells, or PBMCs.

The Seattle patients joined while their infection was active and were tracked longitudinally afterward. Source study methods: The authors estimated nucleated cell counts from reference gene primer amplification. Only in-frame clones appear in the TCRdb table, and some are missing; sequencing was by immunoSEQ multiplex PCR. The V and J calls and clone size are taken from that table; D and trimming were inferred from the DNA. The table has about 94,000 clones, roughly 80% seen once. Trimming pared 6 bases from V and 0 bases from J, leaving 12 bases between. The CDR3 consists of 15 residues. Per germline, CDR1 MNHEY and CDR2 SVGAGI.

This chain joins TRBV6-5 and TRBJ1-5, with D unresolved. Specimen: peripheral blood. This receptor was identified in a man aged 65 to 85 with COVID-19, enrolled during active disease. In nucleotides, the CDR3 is TGTGCCAGCAGGGTCGGGTACGATAGCAATCAGCCCCAGCATTTT. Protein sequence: CASRVGYDSNQPQHF.